Here is one T cell receptor (beta chain) with its context. The data stem from a study of blood T cell repertoires in COVID-19. Overall study context: Sites across the United States, Italy and Spain contributed samples from acute and convalescent COVID-19. Sources were T cells, B-cell-depleted T cells, or PBMCs; the material itself was cDNA or gDNA.

In the original workflow: Amplification from reference gene primers served as the basis for estimated nucleated cell counts. The method was immunoSEQ multiplex PCR; TCRdb's version includes in-frame clones alone and lacks a portion of them. The V and J calls and clone size come from that table; D and trimming were worked out from the DNA. The repertoire holds under 200,000 clones, with roughly 84% as singletons. CDR1 GTSNPN and CDR2 SVGIG come from the germline V gene (reference sequence). The CDR3 sequence is 15 residues long. Trimming removed 3 bases from V and 9 bases from J; junction bases left unmatched: 12.

The sample consisted of peripheral blood. This clonotype was obtained from a human donor with acute or convalescent COVID-19. The donor label of this sample is uncertain. The chain is built from TRBV30 and TRBJ2-1; 9 positions agree with TRBD2. This CDR3 reads CAWRDIAGVAGEQFF. DNA for the CDR3: TGTGCCTGGAGAGATATAGCGGGAGTGGCGGGTGAGCAGTTCTTC.